Below, 21 T cell receptor beta chains from the same sample are listed, as sequenced in a study of Graves' ophthalmopathy and Graves' hyperthyroidism. Investigators amplified TCR beta CDR3 regions from RNA transcripts. An opening RT-PCR round employed HTBI primers and preceded a second-round multiplex PCR. TCRdb re-called the multiplex PCR reads with MiXCR, one entry per CDR3 protein. The sample holds around 520,000 distinct CDR3 sequences, about 35% seen once. Sequenced material: peripheral blood or thyroid tissue (not recorded which). These receptors originate from an adult man with Graves' hyperthyroidism.

The chain combines TRBV10-3 with TRBJ2-7; TRBD2 agrees at 13 bases. The germline gives CDR1 ENHRY, CDR2 SYGVKD. The CDR3 is 14 residues long. The ends lost 7 bases at V and 1 base at J; junction bases unmatched: 1. CDR3 amino acids: CAITGLAGSYEQYF. The CDR3 bases are TGTGCCATCACGGGACTAGCGGGGTCCTACGAGCAGTACTTC.

This clonotype has a count of ten or more. This sequence joins TRBV4-1 and TRBJ2-7, with a weak D call TRBD2 (5 bases). Germline assignment: CDR1 MGHRA and CDR2 YSYEKL. The CDR3 is 15 residues long. V was pared by 0 bases and J by 2 bases, with 11 bases between. CDR3: CASSQDLGGTYEQYF. The CDR3 nucleotides are TGCGCCAGCAGCCAAGATCTTGGAGGCACCTACGAGCAGTACTTC.

V usage is TRBV10-1 and J usage is TRBJ2-2, with D hard to call. Trimming left V 3 bases short and J 1 base short, with 9 bases between. CDR3 length equals 15 residues. The germline V gene has CDR1 WNHNN and CDR2 SYGVQD (reference sequence). The CDR3 region has the DNA TGCGCCAGCAGTGACCCAGGAGTGAACACCGGGGAGCTGTTTTTT. This codes for CASSDPGVNTGELFF.

With regard to this clonotype: A read error may explain this, as a much larger clone is one base away. The J gene is TRBJ2-5, the V gene TRBV12-3 or TRBV12-4; TRBD1 is a possible D gene (6 bases). The CDR3 runs to 16 residues. V was shortened by 8 bases and J by 0 bases, with 19 bases between the two germline ends. This chain's CDR3 is CASGTAGTRDQETQYF. CDR3 DNA sequence: TGTGCCAGCGGTACCGCCGGGACAAGAGACCAAGAGACCCAGTACTTC.

This clonotype was seen ten or more times. The gene calls are TRBV25-1 and TRBJ1-2; 7 bases align to TRBD1. With 4 bases clipped from V and 4 bases from J, the junction kept 3 bases outside the gene matches. Germline V gene data show CDR1 as MGHDK and CDR2 as SYGVNS. The CDR3 runs to 13 residues. CDR3 bases: TGTGCCAGCAGTGGAGGGACAGCCTATGGCTACACCTTC. Its translation is CASSGGTAYGYTF.

At least ten counts were recorded for this clonotype. The CDR3 coding sequence is TGTGCCAGCAGCCAAGATAGAGGCCTGCAGGCTTTCTTT. It encodes CASSQDRGLQAFF. The gene calls are TRBV14 and TRBJ1-1; no firm D call. This CDR3 is built from 13 residues. The germline V and J ends were trimmed by 0 bases and 11 bases, with 13 bases remaining between them. Germline CDR1 and CDR2: SGHDN and FVKESK.

The table lists this clonotype with many counts. V and J are TRBV5-5 and TRBJ1-1; a weak D match, TRBD1 (6 bases). This CDR3 is 15 amino acids long. The V end was cut by 4 bases, the J end by 1 base, with 14 bases between. Germline V gene sequence: CDR1 SGHKS, CDR2 YYEKEE (reference sequence). The CDR3 DNA follows: TGTGCCAGCAGCGCGGGGGGCAGGGCGAACACTGAAGCTTTCTTT. Residues: CASSAGGRANTEAFF.

This clonotype was observed a few times. The V and J genes are TRBV2 and TRBJ2-5; D is possibly TRBD2 (6 bases). From germline, CDR1 is SNHLY and CDR2 FYNNEI. This CDR3 contains 13 residues. The V end lost 6 bases, the J end lost 0 bases, and 8 bases lay between the germline ends. CDR3 loop: CASRGGNQETQYF. CDR3 nucleotides: TGTGCCAGCAGGGGCGGGAACCAAGAGACCCAGTACTTC. The full variable domain, in which reference TRBV2 and TRBJ2-5 provide the parts outside the CDR3, is EPEVTQTPSHQVTQMGQEVILRCVPISNHLYFYWYRQILGQKVEFLVSFYNNEISEKSEIFDDQFSVERPDGSNFTLKIRSTKLEDSAMYFCASRGGNQETQYFGPGTRLLVL.

This clonotype has a count of ten or more. V is TRBV12-3 or TRBV12-4 and J is TRBJ1-3, with 8 nucleotides matching TRBD1. There are 16 residues in the CDR3. Trimming removed 7 bases from V and 0 bases from J; junction bases left unmatched: 8. CDR3 in amino acids: CASTQGQGSSGNTIYF. The CDR3 coding sequence is TGTGCCAGCACCCAAGGACAGGGAAGCTCTGGAAACACCATATATTTT.

This clonotype has ten or more counts. This chain connects TRBV7-8 to TRBJ2-2; TRBD1 might be the D (7 bases). Per the germline V gene, CDR1 is SGHVS and CDR2 is FQNEAQ. This CDR3 is built from 17 residues. Deletions cut 4 bases from V and 5 bases from J, with 20 bases between. The CDR3 spells CASSSPGQTSITGELFF. The CDR3 nucleotides are TGTGCCAGCAGCTCGCCGGGACAGACTAGTATTACCGGGGAGCTGTTTTTT. Supplemented by reference TRBV7-8 and TRBJ2-2, the full variable domain reads GAGVSQSPRYKVAKRGQDVALRCDPISGHVSLFWYQQALGQGPEFLTYFQNEAQLDKSGLPSDRFFAERPEGSVSTLKIQRTQQEDSAVYLCASSSPGQTSITGELFFGEGSRLTVL.

V usage is TRBV25-1 and J usage is TRBJ2-7; 8 bases match TRBD1. After removal of 6 bases from V and 6 bases from J, the junction contained 16 bases not matched to a gene. Germline values: CDR1 MGHDK, CDR2 SYGVNS. The CDR3 sequence is 16 residues long. In DNA, the CDR3 is TGTGCCAGCAGCTTAATCCTAAGACAGGGGAGCTGCGAGCAGTACTTC. It translates to CASSLILRQGSCEQYF.

This rearrangement joins TRBV20-1 to TRBJ1-1, with 10 bases identical to TRBD1. The CDR3 sequence is 14 residues long. Germline V gene lookup returns CDR1 DFQATT and CDR2 SNEGSKA (reference sequence). J gave up 10 bases and V 2 bases, and 10 bases lay outside the gene matches. Here the CDR3 DNA reads TGCAGTGCTAGACTCGGGACAGGGGAACGGGGAGCTTTCTTT. Its protein product is CSARLGTGERGAFF.

The chain links TRBV12-3 or TRBV12-4 to TRBJ1-5, with TRBD1 identical over 9 bases. V lost 7 bases and J lost 6; bases outside the gene matches: 7. The CDR3 sequence is 14 residues long. The CDR3 region has the DNA TGTGCCAGCACCTTCACAGGGGGCAGTCAGCCCCAGCATTTT. Translation: CASTFTGGSQPQHF.

This clonotype was detected only a few times. CDR3 sequence reads: CACPRGGVSYEQYF. The CDR3 DNA is TGTGCCTGCCCGAGGGGGGGGGTTTCCTACGAGCAGTACTTC. V usage is TRBV6-9 and J usage is TRBJ2-7; tentatively, D is TRBD2 (7 bases). There are 14 residues in the CDR3. The germline CDR1 and CDR2 sequences are MNHGY and SVAAGI. Trimming took 11 bases from V and 1 from J, leaving 18 bases between them.

On this clonotype: The junction shows a germline mismatch at one end, possibly a read error. V is TRBV10-3 and J is TRBJ2-6; 10 bases agree with TRBD1. Germline CDR1 reads ENHRY; CDR2 reads SYGVKD. The CDR3 is made up of 16 amino acids. CDR3 DNA sequence: TGTGCCATCAGTCCGGACAGGGGGAGTGGGGCCAACATCCTGACTTTC. Amino acids: CAISPDRGSGANILTF.

This clonotype was recorded many times. This chain connects TRBV28 to TRBJ1-2, with D uncertain. Germline V gene data show CDR1 as MDHEN and CDR2 as SYDVKM. The V and J ends lost 5 bases and 2 bases respectively, with 6 bases between them. CDR3 length: 12 amino acids. The CDR3 reads CASSRGNYGYTF. The CDR3 coding sequence is TGTGCCAGCAGTCGAGGGAACTATGGCTACACCTTC.

V is TRBV5-1 and J is TRBJ1-2, with TRBD1 matching over 7 bases. Trimming at V came to 0 bases and at J to 7 bases, leaving 6 bases not matched to a gene. The CDR3 is 14 residues long. The germline gives CDR1 SGHRS, CDR2 YFSETQ. Here the CDR3 DNA reads TGCGCCAGCAGCTTGGGACAGGGTCTAGCTGGCTACACCTTC. Its translation is CASSLGQGLAGYTF.

A single count supports this clonotype. The V gene is TRBV29-1, the J gene TRBJ1-2; D may be TRBD1 (6 bases). The ends were cut back, 4 bases at V and 5 bases at J, with 14 bases in the middle. The CDR3 has 13 amino acids. Germline CDR1 is SQVTM and CDR2 is ANQGSEA. CDR3: CSVVRGTHYGYTF. Here the CDR3 DNA reads TGCAGCGTTGTCAGGGGAACGCATTATGGCTACACCTTC.

The V gene is TRBV7-3, the J gene TRBJ2-6, with TRBD1 as a possible D gene (5 bases). CDR1 and CDR2 (germline): SGHTA, FQGTGA. This CDR3 contains 15 residues. V shed 6 bases and J shed 4 bases, with 13 bases lying between them. CDR3 in DNA: TGTGCCAGCAGTGAATCCCGGACAGGGGCCAACGTCCTGACTTTC. It specifies CASSESRTGANVLTF.

This clonotype was recorded many times. The chain joins TRBV20-1 to TRBJ2-7, with 9 positions matching TRBD2. Germline CDR1 reads DFQATT; CDR2 reads SNEGSKA (reference sequence). The CDR3 is 15 residues long. Trimming took 0 bases from V and 4 from J; bases not matched to a gene: 7. CDR3 DNA: TGCAGTGCTAGAGATATGGGCGGGGGGGCTTACGAGCAGTACTTC. It specifies CSARDMGGGAYEQYF.

At least ten counts were recorded for this clonotype. The rearrangement joins TRBV9 to TRBJ2-5; 12 bases map to TRBD2. J gave up 3 bases and V 0 bases, and 0 bases lay outside the gene matches. Germline CDR1 is SGDLS and CDR2 is YYNGEE. There are 15 residues in the CDR3. CDR3: CASSVGTSGKETQYF. CDR3 sequence (DNA): TGTGCCAGCAGCGTAGGGACTAGCGGGAAAGAGACCCAGTACTTC.